The entry below gives a single TCR beta chain sequence along with its context. The V gene's germline CDR1 is SGHDT and CDR2 YYEEEE. The junction had 4 bases not matched to a gene; V was cut back by 2 bases and J by 0 bases. There are 16 residues in the CDR3. The data stem from a study of blood T cell repertoires in COVID-19. Study context: Collection of acute and convalescent COVID-19 samples took place in the United States, Italy and Spain. The analysed material was cDNA or gDNA that came from T cells, B-cell-depleted T cells, or PBMCs.

Per the authors' pipeline: Nucleated cell number was recorded as an estimate derived from reference gene primer amplification. This table comes from immunoSEQ multiplex PCR, and its TCRdb copy is limited to in-frame clones, with some not included. Clone size and the V and J calls come from that table; the DNA yielded D and trimming. The profile shows roughly 60,000 clones, around 90% of them singletons. The sample taken for sequencing was peripheral blood. The sequence was obtained from a human donor with acute or convalescent COVID-19. The donor label of this sample is uncertain. The V call is TRBV5-6, the J call TRBJ1-5; TRBD1 agrees at 8 bases. The CDR3 DNA is TGTGCCAGCAGCTTCGGGACAGGCAATAGCAATCAGCCCCAGCATTTT. Its protein product is CASSFGTGNSNQPQHF.